This TCR beta chain stems from a study of molecular identifiers for immune sequencing clone quantification. On the study more broadly: Replicate RNA came from roughly 18,000 or 92,000 naive CD8 cells and was split five ways, and four parts were sequenced.

This clonotype has at least ten counts. The target antigen is unknown. Study conclusions and caveats: Detection of one spiked Jurkat cell's TCR RNA reportedly worked in 850,000 to 1,000,000 naive cells. Clones with over 20 RNA copies captured over 99% of effector molecules but under 1% of naive ones.

TCRdb processed the PCR reads anew with MiXCR; each CDR3 protein has one entry. The table lists hundreds of thousands of distinct CDR3 sequences, 25% of them singletons. The V and J ends lost 8 bases and 0 bases, in that order; junction bases with no gene match: 13. The CDR3 is 16 amino acids. Germline V gives CDR1 MDHEN, CDR2 SYDVKM. Input for naive CD8 libraries was 20,000 to 1,000,000 sorted cells; the RNA fraction used was 10%, 30% or 50%. V usage is TRBV28 and J usage is TRBJ2-7; 7 nucleotides match TRBD1. Sequencing input: naive CD8+ T cells from blood, with Jurkat cell RNA spiked in. Noted subset: FACS-sorted CD8+CD4-CCR7+CD45RA+ naive T cells. The origin of this receptor is a human donor in good health. Some libraries in this study had Jurkat cell RNA spiked in. The CDR3 here is CASGNPPGQSSYEQYF. CDR3 coding DNA: TGTGCCAGCGGGAACCCACCGGGACAGAGCTCCTACGAGCAGTACTTC.